These 21 T cell receptor beta chains came from one sample sequenced in a study of blood T cells in healthy people across ages. Together with a sample-barcoded 5' primer, a J-beta primer mix was included in a second PCR lasting roughly 6 to 12 cycles. TCRdb reanalysed the 5' RACE reads using MiXCR and keeps one entry per CDR3 protein. The table includes 1.5 million to 2 million distinct CDR3 sequences, about 30% detected once. The sample consisted of blood. Receptor source: a young woman in good health.

This clonotype was recorded at least ten times. The V and J genes are TRBV20-1 and TRBJ2-5, with D uncertain. The V gene lost 7 bases and the J gene lost 4 bases, with 10 bases spanning the gap. CDR1 DFQATT and CDR2 SNEGSKA come from the germline V gene (reference sequence). This CDR3 comprises 11 residues. In nucleotides, the CDR3 is TGCAGTGTCAATACCCCAGAGACCCAGTACTTC. This encodes CSVNTPETQYF.

This clonotype was observed a handful of times. The rearrangement uses TRBV12-3 or TRBV12-4 and TRBJ1-3; D is ambiguous. The CDR3 covers 16 residues. V was clipped by 6 bases and J by 4 bases, with 19 bases between them. CDR3 sequence: CASSISGPEEGNTIYF. As DNA, the CDR3 is TGTGCCAGCAGCATCTCCGGGCCCGAGGAAGGAAACACCATATATTTT.

The table lists this clonotype with a few counts. This chain connects TRBV30 to TRBJ1-2, with 7 nucleotides matching TRBD1. V was clipped by 8 bases and J by 6 bases; unmatched bases: 6. This CDR3 comprises 11 residues. Per germline, CDR1 GTSNPN and CDR2 SVGIG (reference sequence). CDR3 DNA sequence: TGTGCCGTCGACAGGGTTCATGGCTACACCTTC. As protein: CAVDRVHGYTF.

The rearrangement joins TRBV6-6 to TRBJ2-4; possible D gene TRBD2, 6 bases. CDR1 and CDR2 from the germline V gene are MNHNY and SVGAGI (reference sequence). The CDR3 is 13 amino acids. Deletions cut 5 bases from V and 6 bases from J, with 11 bases between. The CDR3 sequence is CASSPVEGNIQYF. CDR3 DNA sequence: TGTGCCAGCAGTCCGGTGGAGGGAAACATTCAGTACTTC.

The rearrangement uses TRBV3-1 and TRBJ2-1; D is possibly TRBD2 (6 bases). The V gene's germline CDR1 is LGHDT and CDR2 YNNKEL (reference sequence). V gave up 0 bases and J gave up 4 bases, with 13 bases separating them. This CDR3 region has 16 residues. The CDR3 is CASSQEASAGYNEQFF. The CDR3 DNA reads as TGTGCCAGCAGCCAAGAAGCGTCGGCGGGATACAATGAGCAGTTCTTC.

This clonotype came up a few times. This clone may be a read error of a much larger clone one base away. This sequence joins TRBV4-3 and TRBJ2-7, with 8 bases that match TRBD2. This CDR3 has 16 residues. Trimming cost V 0 bases and J 2 bases; bases outside gene matches: 6. Germline loops: CDR1 LGHNA, CDR2 YSLEER. The CDR3: CASSQELLAVPYEQYF. CDR3 bases: TGCGCCAGCAGCCAAGAGTTACTAGCGGTACCCTACGAGCAGTACTTC.

The V and J genes are TRBV5-5 and TRBJ2-7; D not certain. The germline V gene has CDR1 SGHKS and CDR2 YYEKEE (reference sequence). This CDR3 is 15 amino acids long. V lost 3 bases and J 0 bases, leaving 13 bases between the germline ends. Here the CDR3 reads CASSSDGLSSYEQYF. In DNA form, the CDR3 reads TGTGCCAGCAGCTCGGACGGTTTGAGCTCCTACGAGCAGTACTTC.

The V and J genes are TRBV29-1 and TRBJ1-5; tentative D call: TRBD1 (5 bases). CDR3 length equals 14 residues. Trimming shortened V by 5 bases and J by 5 bases, and 16 bases separated the two germline ends. Germline CDR1 and CDR2: SQVTM and ANQGSEA. The CDR3 bases are TGCAGCGTTTTGAATCAGGGACGGGATCAGCCCCAGCATTTT. Encoded protein: CSVLNQGRDQPQHF.

This clonotype has a handful of counts. The genes are TRBV12-3 or TRBV12-4 and TRBJ2-1, with D unresolved. V shed 7 bases and J shed 3 bases, with 13 bases lying between them. The length of the CDR3 is 14 residues. As DNA, the CDR3 is TGTGCCAGCAACCGAAGGACCGACTACAATGAGCAGTTCTTC. This translates into CASNRRTDYNEQFF.

This clonotype turned up a few times. This may stem from a read error, because a much larger clone lies one nucleotide away. This chain uses TRBV5-5 with TRBJ1-2; TRBD1 agrees at 7 bases. V was pared by 4 bases and J by 0 bases, with 3 bases of the junction left unmatched. This CDR3 is 14 amino acids long. Per the germline V gene, CDR1 is SGHKS and CDR2 is YYEKEE (reference sequence). The chain's CDR3 is CASSIGQANYGYTF. The DNA of the CDR3 is TGTGCCAGCAGCATCGGACAGGCTAACTATGGCTACACCTTC.

The V call is TRBV7-7, the J call TRBJ2-7, with 8 bases identical to TRBD1. The CDR3 runs to 16 residues. Germline CDR1 reads SSHAT; CDR2 reads FNYEAQ (reference sequence). The ends lost 3 bases at V and 2 bases at J; junction bases unmatched: 9. CDR3 in DNA: TGTGCCAGCAGCTTGGACAGGGAATGGAGAACCTACGAGCAGTACTTC. Its protein product is CASSLDREWRTYEQYF.

Concerning this clonotype itself: At one boundary the junction diverges from the germline segment, which might be a read error. This chain uses TRBV14 with TRBJ1-6; D gene unclear. CDR1 SGHDN and CDR2 FVKESK come from the germline V gene. CDR3 length: 12 residues. DNA for the CDR3: TGTGCCGGCAGCCTGGCCGTCTCACCCCTCCACTTT. Translation: CAGSLAVSPLHF.

This chain uses TRBV2 with TRBJ2-6; the D is unclear. CDR3 length: 15 amino acids. Trimming removed 2 bases at V and 1 base at J, with 6 bases between. Germline V gene data show CDR1 as SNHLY and CDR2 as FYNNEI. The CDR3 loop reads CASSEQQSGANVLTF. DNA of the CDR3: TGTGCCAGCAGTGAACAGCAGTCTGGGGCCAACGTCCTGACTTTC.

This clonotype was counted only a few times. The chain uses TRBV20-1 and TRBJ2-3; TRBD1 might be the D (5 bases). Germline V gene sequence: CDR1 DFQATT, CDR2 SNEGSKA (reference sequence). The V and J ends lost 6 bases and 4 bases respectively, with 17 bases between them. The CDR3 has 14 residues. CDR3 residues: CSALVAGLPDTQYF. CDR3 sequence (DNA): TGCAGTGCCCTCGTTGCAGGGTTACCAGATACGCAGTATTTT.

The rearrangement joins TRBV7-7 to TRBJ2-3; 10 nucleotides align to TRBD2. V shed 6 bases and J 2 bases; nucleotides not matched to a gene: 5. Germline V gene data show CDR1 as SSHAT and CDR2 as FNYEAQ (reference sequence). The CDR3 length is 15 residues. The CDR3 sequence is CASSPSGRDTDTQYF. The CDR3 region has the DNA TGTGCCAGCAGTCCCAGCGGGAGGGACACAGATACGCAGTATTTT.

This clonotype was seen at least ten times. The V and J genes are TRBV5-1 and TRBJ2-1; possibly TRBD2 for D (6 bases). V lost 4 bases and J lost 7, with 12 bases in between. Germline V CDR1 and CDR2: SGHRS, YFSETQ. This CDR3 has 13 amino acids. Here the CDR3 DNA reads TGCGCCAGCAGCCTCCTAGGGAGGAATGAGCAGTTCTTC. Amino acid sequence: CASSLLGRNEQFF.

This clonotype has more than one count but fewer than ten. The CDR3 DNA is TGCAGTGCATCTGGCGGGGGTTACCAAGAGACCCAGTACTTC. Protein product: CSASGGGYQETQYF. The chain has TRBV20-1 and TRBJ2-5; 7 nucleotides line up with TRBD2. The J segment lost 0 bases and the V segment lost 6 bases, leaving 7 bases of the junction unmatched. This CDR3 comprises 14 residues. Germline V CDR1 and CDR2: DFQATT, SNEGSKA (reference sequence).

The chain combines TRBV20-1 with TRBJ2-5; TRBD2 matches 7 bases. This CDR3 has 17 amino acids. Per germline, CDR1 DFQATT and CDR2 SNEGSKA (reference sequence). The V segment lost 0 bases and the J segment 0 bases; nucleotides outside the gene matches: 10. The CDR3: CSARDLRERGYQETQYF. The CDR3 DNA follows: TGCAGTGCTAGAGATCTCAGGGAGCGGGGATACCAAGAGACCCAGTACTTC.

The genes are TRBV7-6 and TRBJ1-1; TRBD1 matches 12 bases. Germline V gives CDR1 SGHVS, CDR2 FNYEAQ. Trimming cost V 2 bases and J 1 base; bases outside gene matches: 8. This CDR3 is built from 18 residues. CDR3 loop: CASSLRPGQGAGNTEAFF. The CDR3 nucleotides read TGTGCCAGCAGCTTACGTCCGGGACAGGGGGCGGGGAACACTGAAGCTTTCTTT. The full variable domain, in which reference TRBV7-6 and TRBJ1-1 provide the parts outside the CDR3, is GAGVSQSPRYKVTKRGQDVALRCDPISGHVSLYWYRQALGQGPEFLTYFNYEAQQDKSGLPNDRFSAERPEGSISTLTIQRTEQRDSAMYRCASSLRPGQGAGNTEAFFGQGTRLTVV.

This clonotype was counted only a few times. The chain has TRBV20-1 and TRBJ2-1; 11 bases fit TRBD2. The CDR3 consists of 16 residues. Germline V gives CDR1 DFQATT, CDR2 SNEGSKA (reference sequence). V dropped 7 bases and J dropped 5; count of bases not matched to a gene: 13. CDR3 region: CSVRRASGRWNNEQFF. Written as DNA, the CDR3 is TGCAGTGTACGGAGGGCTAGCGGGAGGTGGAACAATGAGCAGTTCTTC.

The J gene is TRBJ2-1, the V gene TRBV6-2 or TRBV6-3; TRBD2 aligns across 9 bases. Per the germline V gene, CDR1 is MNHEY and CDR2 is SVGEGT. The V and J ends lost 5 bases and 5 bases, in that order; junction bases with no gene match: 7. The CDR3 consists of 15 residues. The CDR3, as DNA: TGTGCCAGCAGTCGGCGGGGGGGCCTCGACAATGAGCAGTTCTTC. This encodes CASSRRGGLDNEQFF.